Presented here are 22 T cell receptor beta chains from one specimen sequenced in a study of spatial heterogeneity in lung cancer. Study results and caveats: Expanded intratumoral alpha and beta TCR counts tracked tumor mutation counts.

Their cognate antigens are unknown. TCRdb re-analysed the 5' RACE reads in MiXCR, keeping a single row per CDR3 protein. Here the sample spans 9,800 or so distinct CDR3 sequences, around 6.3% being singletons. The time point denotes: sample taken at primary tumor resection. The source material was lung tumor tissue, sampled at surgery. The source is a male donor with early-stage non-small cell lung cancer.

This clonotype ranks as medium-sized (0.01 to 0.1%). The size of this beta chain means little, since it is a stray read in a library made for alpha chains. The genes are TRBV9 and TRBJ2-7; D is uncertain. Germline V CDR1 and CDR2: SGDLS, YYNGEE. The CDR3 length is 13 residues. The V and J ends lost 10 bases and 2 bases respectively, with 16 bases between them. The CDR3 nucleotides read TGTGCCTCCTCCCTGAGGTTGACCTACGAGCAGTACTTC. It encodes CASSLRLTYEQYF.

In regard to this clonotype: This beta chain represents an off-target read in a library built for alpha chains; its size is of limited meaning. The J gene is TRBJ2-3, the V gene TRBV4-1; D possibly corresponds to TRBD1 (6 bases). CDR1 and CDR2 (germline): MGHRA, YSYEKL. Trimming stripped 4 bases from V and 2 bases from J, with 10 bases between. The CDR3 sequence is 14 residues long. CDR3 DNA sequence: TGCGCCAGCAGCCTCGGACAGACCACAGATACGCAGTATTTT. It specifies CASSLGQTTDTQYF.

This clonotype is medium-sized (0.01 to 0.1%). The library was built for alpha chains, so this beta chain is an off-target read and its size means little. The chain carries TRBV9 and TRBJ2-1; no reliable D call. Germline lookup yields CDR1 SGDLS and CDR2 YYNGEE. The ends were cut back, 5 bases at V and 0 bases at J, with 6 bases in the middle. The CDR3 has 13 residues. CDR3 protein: CASSVDSYNEQFF. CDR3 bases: TGTGCCAGCAGTGTGGACTCCTACAATGAGCAGTTCTTC.

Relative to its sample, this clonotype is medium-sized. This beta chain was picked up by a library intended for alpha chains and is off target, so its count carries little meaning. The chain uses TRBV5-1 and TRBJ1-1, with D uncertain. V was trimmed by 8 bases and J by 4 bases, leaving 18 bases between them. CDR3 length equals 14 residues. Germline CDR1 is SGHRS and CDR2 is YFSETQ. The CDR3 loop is CASTRGEATTEAFF. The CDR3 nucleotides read TGCGCCAGTACGCGGGGAGAGGCGACCACTGAAGCTTTCTTT.

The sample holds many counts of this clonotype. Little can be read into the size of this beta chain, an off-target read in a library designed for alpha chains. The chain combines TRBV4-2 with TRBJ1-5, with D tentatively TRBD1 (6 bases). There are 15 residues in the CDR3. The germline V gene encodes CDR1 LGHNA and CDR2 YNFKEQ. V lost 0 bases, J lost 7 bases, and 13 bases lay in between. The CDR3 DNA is TGTGCCAGCAGCCAAGAAGTTTCAGGGGCCCAGCCCCAGCATTTT. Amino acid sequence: CASSQEVSGAQPQHF.

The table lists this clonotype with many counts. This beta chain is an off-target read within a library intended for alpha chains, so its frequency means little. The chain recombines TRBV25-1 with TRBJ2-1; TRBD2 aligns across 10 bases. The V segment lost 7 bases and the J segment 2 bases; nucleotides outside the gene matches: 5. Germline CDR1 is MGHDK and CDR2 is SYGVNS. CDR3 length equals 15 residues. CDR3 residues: CASTIAGGPYNEQFF. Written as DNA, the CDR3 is TGTGCCAGCACCATAGCGGGAGGACCCTACAATGAGCAGTTCTTC.

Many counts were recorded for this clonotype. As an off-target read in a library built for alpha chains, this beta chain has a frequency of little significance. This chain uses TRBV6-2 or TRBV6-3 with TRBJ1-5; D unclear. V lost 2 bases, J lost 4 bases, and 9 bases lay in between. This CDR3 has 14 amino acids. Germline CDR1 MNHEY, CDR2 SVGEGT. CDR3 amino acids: CASSYRRSNQPQHF. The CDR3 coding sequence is TGTGCCAGCAGTTACCGGAGGTCGAATCAGCCCCAGCATTTT.

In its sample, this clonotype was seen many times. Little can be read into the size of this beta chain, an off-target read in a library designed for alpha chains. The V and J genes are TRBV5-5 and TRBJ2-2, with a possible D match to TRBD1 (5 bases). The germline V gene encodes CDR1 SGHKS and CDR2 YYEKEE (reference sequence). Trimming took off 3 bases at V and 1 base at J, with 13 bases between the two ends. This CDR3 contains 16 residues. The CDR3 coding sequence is TGTGCCAGCAGCTCCTACGGGCAGGGGAACACCGGGGAGCTGTTTTTT. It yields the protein CASSSYGQGNTGELFF.

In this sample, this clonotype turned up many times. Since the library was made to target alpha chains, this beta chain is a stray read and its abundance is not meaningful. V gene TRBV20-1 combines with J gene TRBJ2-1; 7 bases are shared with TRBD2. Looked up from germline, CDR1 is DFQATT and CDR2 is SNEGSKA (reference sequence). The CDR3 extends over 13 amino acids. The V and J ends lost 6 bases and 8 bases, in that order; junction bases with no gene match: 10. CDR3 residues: CSARTRGYHEQFF. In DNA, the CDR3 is TGCAGTGCAAGGACTAGGGGTTATCATGAGCAGTTCTTC.

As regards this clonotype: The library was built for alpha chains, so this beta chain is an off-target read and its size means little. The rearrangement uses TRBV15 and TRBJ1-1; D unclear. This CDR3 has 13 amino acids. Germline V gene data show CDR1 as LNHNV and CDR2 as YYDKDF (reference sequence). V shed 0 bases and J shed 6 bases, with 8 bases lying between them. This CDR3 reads CATSRDLRPEAFF. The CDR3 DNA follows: TGTGCCACCAGCAGAGATTTGCGGCCTGAAGCTTTCTTT.

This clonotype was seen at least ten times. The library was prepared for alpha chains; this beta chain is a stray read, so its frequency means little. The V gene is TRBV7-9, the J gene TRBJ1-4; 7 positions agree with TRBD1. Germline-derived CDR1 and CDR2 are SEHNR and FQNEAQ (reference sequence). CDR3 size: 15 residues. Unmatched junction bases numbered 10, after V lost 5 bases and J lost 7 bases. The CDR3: CASSPTGTVTEKLFF. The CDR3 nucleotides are TGTGCCAGCAGCCCAACCGGGACAGTAACTGAAAAACTGTTTTTT. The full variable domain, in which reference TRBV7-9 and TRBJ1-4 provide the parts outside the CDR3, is DTGVSQNPRHKITKRGQNVTFRCDPISEHNRLYWYRQTLGQGPEFLTYFQNEAQLEKSRLLSDRFSAERPKGSFSTLEIQRTEQGDSAMYLCASSPTGTVTEKLFFGSGTQLSVL.

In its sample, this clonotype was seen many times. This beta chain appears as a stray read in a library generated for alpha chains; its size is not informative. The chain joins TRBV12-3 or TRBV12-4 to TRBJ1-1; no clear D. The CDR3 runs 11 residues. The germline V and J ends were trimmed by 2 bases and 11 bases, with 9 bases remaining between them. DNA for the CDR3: TGTGCCAGCAGTTTATTCGGGAACGCTTTCTTT. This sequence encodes CASSLFGNAFF.

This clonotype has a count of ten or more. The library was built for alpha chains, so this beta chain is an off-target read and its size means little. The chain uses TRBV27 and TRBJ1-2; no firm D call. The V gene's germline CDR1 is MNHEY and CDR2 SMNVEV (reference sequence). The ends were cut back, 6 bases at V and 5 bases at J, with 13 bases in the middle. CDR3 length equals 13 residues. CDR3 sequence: CASRDNLAYGYTF. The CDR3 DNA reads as TGTGCCAGCAGAGACAACTTAGCTTATGGCTACACCTTC.

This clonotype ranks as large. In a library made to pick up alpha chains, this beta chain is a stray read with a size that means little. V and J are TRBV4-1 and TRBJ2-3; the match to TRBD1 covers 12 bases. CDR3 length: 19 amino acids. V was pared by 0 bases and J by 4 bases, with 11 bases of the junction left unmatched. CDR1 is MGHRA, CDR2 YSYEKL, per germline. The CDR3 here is CASSQDWGLGTGGADTQYF. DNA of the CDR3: TGCGCCAGCAGCCAAGATTGGGGACTCGGGACAGGGGGCGCAGATACGCAGTATTTT.

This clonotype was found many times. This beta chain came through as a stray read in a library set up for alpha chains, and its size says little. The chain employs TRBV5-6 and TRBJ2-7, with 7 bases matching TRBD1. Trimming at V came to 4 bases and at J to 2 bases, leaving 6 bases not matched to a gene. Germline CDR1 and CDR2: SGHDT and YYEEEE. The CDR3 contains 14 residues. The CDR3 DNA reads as TGTGCCAGCAGCCCAGGACAGGCAGCCTACGAGCAGTACTTC. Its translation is CASSPGQAAYEQYF.

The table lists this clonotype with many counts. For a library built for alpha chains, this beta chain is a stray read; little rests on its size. The CDR3 sequence is CAISETSGAEAFF. DNA for the CDR3: TGTGCCATCAGTGAAACTAGTGGGGCTGAAGCTTTCTTT. The chain recombines TRBV10-3 with TRBJ1-1, with no clear D. V was pared by 3 bases and J by 6 bases, with 11 bases between. The CDR3 is 13 residues long. Germline V CDR1 and CDR2: ENHRY, SYGVKD.

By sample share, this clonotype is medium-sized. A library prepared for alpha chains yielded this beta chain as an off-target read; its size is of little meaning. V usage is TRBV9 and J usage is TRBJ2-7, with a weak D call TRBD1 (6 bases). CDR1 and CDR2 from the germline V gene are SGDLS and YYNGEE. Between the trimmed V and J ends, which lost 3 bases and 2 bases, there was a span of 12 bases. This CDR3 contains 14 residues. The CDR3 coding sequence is TGTGCCAGCAGCGAATCCACAGGGCCCTACGAGCAGTACTTC. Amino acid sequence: CASSESTGPYEQYF.

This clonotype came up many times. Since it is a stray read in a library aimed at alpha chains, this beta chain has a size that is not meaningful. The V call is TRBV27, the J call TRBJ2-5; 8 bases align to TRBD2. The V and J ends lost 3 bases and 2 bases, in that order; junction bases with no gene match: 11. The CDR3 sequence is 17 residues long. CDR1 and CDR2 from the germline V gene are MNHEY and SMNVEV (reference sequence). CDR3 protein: CASSFRVSGNRQETQYF. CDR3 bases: TGTGCCAGCAGTTTTAGGGTTAGCGGGAATCGGCAAGAGACCCAGTACTTC.

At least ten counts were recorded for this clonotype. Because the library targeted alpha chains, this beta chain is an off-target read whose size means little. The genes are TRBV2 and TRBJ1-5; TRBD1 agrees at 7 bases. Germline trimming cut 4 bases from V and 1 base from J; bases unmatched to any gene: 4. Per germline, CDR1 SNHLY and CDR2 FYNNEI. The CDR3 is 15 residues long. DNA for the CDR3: TGTGCCAGCAGTGGGACAGGATCCAGCAATCAGCCCCAGCATTTT. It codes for CASSGTGSSNQPQHF.

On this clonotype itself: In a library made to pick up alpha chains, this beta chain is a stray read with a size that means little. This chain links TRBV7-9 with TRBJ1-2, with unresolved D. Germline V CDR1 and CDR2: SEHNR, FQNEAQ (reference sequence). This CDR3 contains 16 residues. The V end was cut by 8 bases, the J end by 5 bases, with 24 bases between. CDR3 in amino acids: CASETTQVTIDYGYTF. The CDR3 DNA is TGTGCCAGCGAGACGACGCAGGTAACAATAGATTATGGCTACACCTTC.

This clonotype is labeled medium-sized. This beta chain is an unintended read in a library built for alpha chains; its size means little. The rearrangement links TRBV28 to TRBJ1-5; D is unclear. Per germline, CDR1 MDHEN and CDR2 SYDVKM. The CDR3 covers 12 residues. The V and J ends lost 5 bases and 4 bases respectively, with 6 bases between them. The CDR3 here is CASSVGNQPQHF. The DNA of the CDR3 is TGTGCCAGCAGTGTGGGAAATCAGCCCCAGCATTTT.

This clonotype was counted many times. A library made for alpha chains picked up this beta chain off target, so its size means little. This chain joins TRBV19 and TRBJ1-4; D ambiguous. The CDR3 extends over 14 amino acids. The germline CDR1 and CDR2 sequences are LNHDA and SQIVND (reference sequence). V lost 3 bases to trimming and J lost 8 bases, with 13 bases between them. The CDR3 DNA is TGTGCCAGTAGTATCCGGCCACGGGGAGAAAAACTGTTTTTT. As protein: CASSIRPRGEKLFF. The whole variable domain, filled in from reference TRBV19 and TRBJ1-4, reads DGGITQSPKYLFRKEGQNVTLSCEQNLNHDAMYWYRQDPGQGLRLIYYSQIVNDFQKGDIAEGYSVSREKKESFPLTVTSAQKNPTAFYLCASSIRPRGEKLFFGSGTQLSVL.